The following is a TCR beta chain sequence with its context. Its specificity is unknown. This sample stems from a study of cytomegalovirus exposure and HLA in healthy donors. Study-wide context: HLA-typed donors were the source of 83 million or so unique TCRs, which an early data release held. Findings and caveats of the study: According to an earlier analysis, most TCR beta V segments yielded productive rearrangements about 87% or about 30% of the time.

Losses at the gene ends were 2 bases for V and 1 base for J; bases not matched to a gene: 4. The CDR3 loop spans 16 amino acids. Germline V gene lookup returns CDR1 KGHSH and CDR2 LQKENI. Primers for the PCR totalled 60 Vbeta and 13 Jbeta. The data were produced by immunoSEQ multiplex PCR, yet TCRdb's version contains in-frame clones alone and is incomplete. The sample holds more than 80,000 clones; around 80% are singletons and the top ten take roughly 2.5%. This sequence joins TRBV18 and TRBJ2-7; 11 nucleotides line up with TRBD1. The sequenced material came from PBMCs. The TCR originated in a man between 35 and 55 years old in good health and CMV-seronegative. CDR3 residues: CASSPSRDRGSYEQYF. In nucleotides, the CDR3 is TGTGCCAGCTCACCATCTCGGGACAGGGGGTCCTACGAGCAGTACTTC. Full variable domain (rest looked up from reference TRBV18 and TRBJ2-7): NAGVMQNPRHLVRRRGQEARLRCSPMKGHSHVYWYRQLPEEGLKFMVYLQKENIIDESGMPKERFSAEFPKEGPSILRIQQVVRGDSAAYFCASSPSRDRGSYEQYFGPGTRLTVT.